Presented here are 14 T cell receptor beta chains from one specimen sequenced in a study of blood T cell repertoires in COVID-19. This table comes from immunoSEQ multiplex PCR, and its TCRdb copy is limited to in-frame clones, with some not included. There are some 200,000 clones in the sample; around 80% occur only once, and over 10% lies in the top ten. Sequenced sample: peripheral blood. The receptors here all came from a human donor in a cohort sampled during active COVID-19.

The J gene is TRBJ2-1, the V gene TRBV5-1; 10 bases match TRBD2. CDR1 is SGHRS, CDR2 YFSETQ, per germline. This CDR3 is built from 14 residues. J gave up 4 bases and V 7 bases, and 5 bases lay outside the gene matches. The CDR3: CASVSGLAYNEQFF. DNA for the CDR3: TGCGCCAGCGTTTCGGGACTAGCGTACAATGAGCAGTTCTTC.

This sequence joins TRBV5-6 and TRBJ1-2; D is unclear. Trimming removed 4 bases at V and 0 bases at J, with 4 bases between. This CDR3 spans 12 amino acids. Germline CDR1 is SGHDT and CDR2 is YYEEEE. CDR3 in amino acids: CASSVANYGYTF. DNA for the CDR3: TGTGCCAGCAGCGTAGCTAACTATGGCTACACCTTC.

The V call is TRBV4-1, the J call TRBJ2-1; D not resolved. The CDR3 loop spans 14 amino acids. Looked up from germline, CDR1 is MGHRA and CDR2 is YSYEKL. Deletions cut 3 bases from V and 9 bases from J, with 15 bases between. DNA of the CDR3: TGCGCCAGCAGCCACAGATGGCCCTTCACTGAGCAGTTCTTC. Translating it yields CASSHRWPFTEQFF.

The chain employs TRBV27 and TRBJ2-3; TRBD2 matches at 11 bases. This CDR3 has 17 amino acids. V lost 3 bases to trimming and J lost 4 bases; unmatched junction nucleotides: 9. Germline CDR1 MNHEY, CDR2 SMNVEV (reference sequence). This chain's CDR3 is CASSLDTSGRRADTQYF. The CDR3 DNA reads as TGTGCCAGCAGTTTGGACACTAGCGGGAGAAGGGCAGATACGCAGTATTTT.

This clone was found once. CDR3 sequence (DNA): TGTGCCTGGAGTGTAGGACCGAAAGGGGCCGGGGAGCTGTTTTTT. Encoded protein: CAWSVGPKGAGELFF. This rearrangement joins TRBV30 to TRBJ2-2; perhaps TRBD1 as D (5 bases). This CDR3 comprises 15 residues. Germline assignment: CDR1 GTSNPN and CDR2 SVGIG (reference sequence). V dropped 0 bases and J dropped 6 bases, with 14 bases sitting between them.

This clone appeared a single time. The chain joins TRBV25-1 to TRBJ2-4; no firm D call. From germline, CDR1 is MGHDK and CDR2 SYGVNS. This CDR3 region has 15 residues. Trimming removed 1 base at V and 3 bases at J, with 10 bases between. In DNA, the CDR3 is TGTGCCAGCAGTGAATGGGCCTTGGGCAAAAACATTCAGTACTTC. This gives the protein CASSEWALGKNIQYF.

This clone was seen only once. The chain uses TRBV7-2 and TRBJ1-1; TRBD1 agrees at 7 bases. The CDR3 loop spans 17 amino acids. Germline values: CDR1 SGHTA, CDR2 FQGNSA. With V trimmed by 6 bases and J by 3 bases, 16 bases remained unmatched. CDR3 sequence: CASRRQGGMLRDTEAFF. Here the CDR3 DNA reads TGTGCCAGCAGGAGACAGGGTGGTATGCTGAGGGACACTGAAGCTTTCTTT.

The rearrangement links TRBV6-5 to TRBJ1-1; 7 bases are a match to TRBD1. Germline CDR1 is MNHEY and CDR2 is SVGAGI. The CDR3 has 13 residues. The ends lost 6 bases at V and 1 base at J; junction bases unmatched: 2. Written as DNA, the CDR3 is TGTGCCAGCAGGCGACAGGGGAACACTGAAGCTTTCTTT. The encoded protein is CASRRQGNTEAFF.

The gene calls are TRBV28 and TRBJ1-1, with 11 bases identical to TRBD1. The germline gives CDR1 MDHEN, CDR2 SYDVKM. Trimming removed 2 bases from V and 7 bases from J; junction bases left unmatched: 6. This CDR3 is 15 amino acids long. The CDR3 DNA is TGTGCCAGCAGTTTAGGCGGGACAGGGGGAATTGAAGCTTTCTTT. It translates to CASSLGGTGGIEAFF.

This clone appeared once. The CDR3 nucleotides read TGTGCCAGCATCCAAGCGAGCTACGAGCAGTACTTC. Its translation is CASIQASYEQYF. This chain connects TRBV5-8 to TRBJ2-7; D gene ambiguous. V gave up 6 bases and J gave up 3 bases, with 10 bases separating them. CDR3 size: 12 residues. Germline CDR1 is SGHTS and CDR2 is YDEGEE. The variable domain in full, completed from reference TRBV5-8 and TRBJ2-7, reads EAGVTQSPTHLIKTRGQQATLRCSPISGHTSVYWYQQALGLGLQFLLWYDEGEERNRGNFPPRFSGRQFPNYSSELNVNALELEDSALYLCASIQASYEQYFGPGTRLTVT.

This sequence joins TRBV24-1 and TRBJ2-3; a weak D match, TRBD2 (5 bases). The CDR3 spans 15 residues. Looked up from germline, CDR1 is KGHDR and CDR2 is SFDVKD. Trimming stripped 4 bases from V and 1 base from J, with 11 bases between. CDR3 amino acids: CATSEADWGTDTQYF. CDR3 nucleotides: TGTGCCACCAGTGAGGCGGACTGGGGCACAGATACGCAGTATTTT.

The rearrangement joins TRBV27 to TRBJ2-4, with a possible D match to TRBD1 (6 bases). Germline CDR1 and CDR2: MNHEY and SMNVEV (reference sequence). V was clipped by 6 bases and J by 2 bases, with 11 bases between them. The CDR3 spans 14 residues. The CDR3 bases are TGTGCCAGCAGCGAAGGGGGAACCAAAAACATTCAGTACTTC. It translates to CASSEGGTKNIQYF.

The J gene is TRBJ2-7, the V gene TRBV5-1; TRBD2 agrees at 10 bases. The CDR3 totals 17 residues. Germline assignment: CDR1 SGHRS and CDR2 YFSETQ. Losses at the gene ends were 1 base for V and 5 bases for J; bases not matched to a gene: 12. The CDR3, as DNA: TGCGCCAGCAGCTTGTCCCCTAGCGGGAGCGGGGTTGACGAGCAGTACTTC. Translated, it gives CASSLSPSGSGVDEQYF.

The V and J genes are TRBV5-1 and TRBJ2-1; TRBD2 matches 9 bases. The CDR3 has 16 residues. In germline, CDR1 is SGHRS, CDR2 YFSETQ. After removal of 4 bases from V and 0 bases from J, the junction contained 5 bases not matched to a gene. CDR3 protein: CASSPPGLASYNEQFF. In DNA form, the CDR3 reads TGCGCCAGCAGCCCTCCGGGACTAGCCTCCTACAATGAGCAGTTCTTC.